The T cell receptor (beta chain) described here comes from a study of cytotoxic CD8 clonotypes in ibrutinib-treated CLL. Findings of the study overall: There were few public clonotypes, and on treatment they contracted or stayed stable. Whereas clonality rose at ibrutinib response, it declined toward baseline at progression. At baseline, clonality was higher than in age-matched healthy donors and correlated with CD8+ counts. Timing of sampling differed between sustained-remission and progressing patients.

Only in-frame clones appear in the TCRdb table, and some are missing; sequencing was by immunoSEQ multiplex PCR. The sample gives just under 70,000 clones, around 68% of which show up once; around 5.7% is in the top ten. Germline CDR1 is SNHLY and CDR2 is FYNNEI. V gave up 7 bases and J gave up 7 bases, with 14 bases separating them. The CDR3 spans 13 residues. Details on this clone: Its specificity is unknown.

This clonotype originated in a human donor with chronic lymphocytic leukemia. Source: PBMCs, taken after 12 months of ibrutinib treatment. The chain combines TRBV2 with TRBJ2-1; D possibly corresponds to TRBD2 (7 bases). Here the CDR3 reads CASTRRGQNEQFF. CDR3 nucleotides: TGTGCCAGCACTCGGCGGGGGCAAAATGAGCAGTTCTTC.